Sequencing of this TCR beta chain was carried out in a study of cytomegalovirus exposure and HLA in healthy donors. In the study overall: Unique TCRs from HLA-typed donors, 85 million to 100 million of them, were held in an early data release.

The PCR employed 60 Vbeta primers together with 13 Jbeta primers. Assay: immunoSEQ multiplex PCR; the TCRdb copy retains only in-frame clones and omits some. Of some 150,000 clones listed, around 80% are singletons. This clone was observed a few times. Its antigen is not known. Overall study results and limits: Among TCR sequences, most were rare, though some public TCRs appeared in many donors. Roughly uniform sequencing depth across donors was assumed, possibly incorrectly.

The CDR3 is 14 amino acids. V was pared by 4 bases and J by 3 bases, with 4 bases of the junction left unmatched. Germline values: CDR1 LGHNA, CDR2 YNFKEQ. Sequencing was done on a sample of PBMCs. This sequence joins TRBV4-2 and TRBJ1-2, with TRBD1 matching 8 bases. The receptor was derived from a male donor in good health and CMV-seronegative. Here the CDR3 DNA reads TGTGCCAGCAGCCGAGGACAGGGAGACTATGGCTACACCTTC. Protein sequence: CASSRGQGDYGYTF.